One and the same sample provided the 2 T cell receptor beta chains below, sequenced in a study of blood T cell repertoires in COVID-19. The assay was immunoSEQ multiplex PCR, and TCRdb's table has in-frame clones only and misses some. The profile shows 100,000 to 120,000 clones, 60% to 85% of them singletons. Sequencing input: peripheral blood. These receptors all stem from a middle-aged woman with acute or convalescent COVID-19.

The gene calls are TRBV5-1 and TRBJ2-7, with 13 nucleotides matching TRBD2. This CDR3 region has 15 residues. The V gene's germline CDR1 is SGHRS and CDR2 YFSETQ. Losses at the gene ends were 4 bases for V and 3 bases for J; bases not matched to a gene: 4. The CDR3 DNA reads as TGCGCCAGCAGCCTGACTAGCGGGGGGTTCTACGAGCAGTACTTC. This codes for CASSLTSGGFYEQYF.

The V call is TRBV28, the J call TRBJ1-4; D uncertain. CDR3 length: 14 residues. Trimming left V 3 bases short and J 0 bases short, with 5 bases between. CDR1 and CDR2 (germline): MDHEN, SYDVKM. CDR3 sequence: CASSLASTNEKLFF. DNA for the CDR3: TGTGCCAGCAGTTTGGCCTCAACTAATGAAAAACTGTTTTTT.